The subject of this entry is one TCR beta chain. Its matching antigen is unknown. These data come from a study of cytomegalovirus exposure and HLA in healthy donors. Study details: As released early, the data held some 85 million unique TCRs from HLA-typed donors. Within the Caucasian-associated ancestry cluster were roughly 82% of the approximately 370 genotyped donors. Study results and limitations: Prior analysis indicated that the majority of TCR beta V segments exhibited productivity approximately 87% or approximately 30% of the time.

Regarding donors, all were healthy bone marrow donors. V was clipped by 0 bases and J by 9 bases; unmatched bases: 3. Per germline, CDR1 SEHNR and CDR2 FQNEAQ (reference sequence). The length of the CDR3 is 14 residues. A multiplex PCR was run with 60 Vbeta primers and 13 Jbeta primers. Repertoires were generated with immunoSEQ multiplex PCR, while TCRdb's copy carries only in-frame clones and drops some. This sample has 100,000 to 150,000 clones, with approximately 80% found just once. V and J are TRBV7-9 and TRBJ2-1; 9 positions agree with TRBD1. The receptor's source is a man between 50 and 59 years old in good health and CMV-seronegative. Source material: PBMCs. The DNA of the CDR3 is TGTGCCAGCAGCTTAGCCGGGACAGGGTTTGAGCAGTTCTTC. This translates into CASSLAGTGFEQFF.